This T cell receptor beta chain is drawn from a study of T cell changes during pregnancy in multiple sclerosis. J was trimmed by 4 bases and V by 4 bases; bases with no gene match: 6. The germline V gene encodes CDR1 MRHNA and CDR2 SNTAGT. The CDR3 extends over 16 amino acids. Assay used: immunoSEQ multiplex PCR; TCRdb lists only in-frame clones, some missing. The table shows about 40,000 clones, with around 90% occurring only once. This receptor was taken from a female donor in good health, enrolled as a control in a pregnancy study. This material consisted of peripheral blood, taken in the first trimester of pregnancy. The chain joins TRBV6-4 to TRBJ2-3; 12 positions match TRBD2. DNA of the CDR3: TGTGCCAGCAGTGCCGCACTAGCGGGAGGCCCAGATACGCAGTATTTT. As protein: CASSAALAGGPDTQYF.